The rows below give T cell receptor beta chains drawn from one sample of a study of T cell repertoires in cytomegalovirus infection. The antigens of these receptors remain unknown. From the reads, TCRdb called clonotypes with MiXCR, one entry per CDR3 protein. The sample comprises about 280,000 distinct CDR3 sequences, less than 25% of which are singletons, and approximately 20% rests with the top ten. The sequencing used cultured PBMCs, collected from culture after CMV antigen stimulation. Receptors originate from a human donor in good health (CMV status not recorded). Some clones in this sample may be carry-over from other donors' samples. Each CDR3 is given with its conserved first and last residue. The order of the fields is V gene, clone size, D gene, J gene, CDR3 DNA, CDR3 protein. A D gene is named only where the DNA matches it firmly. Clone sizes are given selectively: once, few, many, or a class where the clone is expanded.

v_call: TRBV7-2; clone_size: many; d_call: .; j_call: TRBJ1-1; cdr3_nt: TGTGCCAGCAGCCTAGACATAGCTGAAGCTTTCTTT; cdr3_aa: CASSLDIAEAFF
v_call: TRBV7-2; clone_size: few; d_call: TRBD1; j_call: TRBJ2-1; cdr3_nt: TGTGCCAGCAGCTTACTTGCCGGGACAGCCTACAATGAGCAGTTCTTC; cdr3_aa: CASSLLAGTAYNEQFF
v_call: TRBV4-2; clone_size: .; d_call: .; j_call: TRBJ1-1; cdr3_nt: TGTGCCAGCAGCCAAGAGACGGCAGGGTCCGCTGAAGCTTTCTTT; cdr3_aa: CASSQETAGSAEAFF
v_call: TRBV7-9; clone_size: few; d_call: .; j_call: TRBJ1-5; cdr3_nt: TGTGCCAGCAGCTTAGACCGGTATGGGGGCCGCAATCAGCCCCAGCATTTT; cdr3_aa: CASSLDRYGGRNQPQHF
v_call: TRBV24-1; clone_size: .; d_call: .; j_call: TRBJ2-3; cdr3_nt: TGTGCCACCAGTGATTTGACGGCGGGGTCCACAGATACGCAGTATTTT; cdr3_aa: CATSDLTAGSTDTQYF
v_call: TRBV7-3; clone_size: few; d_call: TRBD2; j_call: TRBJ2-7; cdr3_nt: TGTGCCAGCAGCTTAACCTTCCTAGCGGGAGGGCATCAATACGAGCAGTACTTC; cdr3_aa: CASSLTFLAGGHQYEQYF
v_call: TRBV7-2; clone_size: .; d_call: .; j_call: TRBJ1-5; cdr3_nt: TGTGCCAGCAGCTTCCAGGGTGCAAATCAGCCCCAGCATTTT; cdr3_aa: CASSFQGANQPQHF
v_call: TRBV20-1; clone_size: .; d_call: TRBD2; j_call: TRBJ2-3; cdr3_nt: TGCAGTGTCGAGACTAGCGGGAGAGTTTATGGTACGCAGTATTTT; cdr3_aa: CSVETSGRVYGTQYF
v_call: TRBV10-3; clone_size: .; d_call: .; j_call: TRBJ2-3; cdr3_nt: TGTGCCATCAGTGGGCCGCCTACATATGATACGCAGTATTTT; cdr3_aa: CAISGPPTYDTQYF
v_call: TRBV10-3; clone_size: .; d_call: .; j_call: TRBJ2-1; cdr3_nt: TGTGCCATCAGAGGAAATAAAGACTGGGCCTACAATGAGCAGTTCTTC; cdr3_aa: CAIRGNKDWAYNEQFF
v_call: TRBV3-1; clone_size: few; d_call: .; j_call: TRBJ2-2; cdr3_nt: TGTGCCAGCAGCCAATTTGCGCTGGGAGGACCCATTAACACCGGGGAGCTGTTTTTT; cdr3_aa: CASSQFALGGPINTGELFF
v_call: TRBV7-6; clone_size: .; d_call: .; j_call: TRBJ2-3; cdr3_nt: TGTGCCAGCAGCCGAAGAGAACCAGATACGCAGTATTTT; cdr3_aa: CASSRREPDTQYF
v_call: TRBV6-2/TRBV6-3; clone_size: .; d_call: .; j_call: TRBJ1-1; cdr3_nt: TGTGCCAGCAGCTACGGCTTATGGGGGATGAACACTGAAGCTTTCTTT; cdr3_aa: CASSYGLWGMNTEAFF
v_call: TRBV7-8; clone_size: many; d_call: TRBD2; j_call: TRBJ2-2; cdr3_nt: TGTGCCAGCAGCTTCGTGGGAGGGGCCGGGGAGCTGTTTTTT; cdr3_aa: CASSFVGGAGELFF
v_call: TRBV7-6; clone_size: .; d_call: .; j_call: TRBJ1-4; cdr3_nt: TGTGCCAGCAGCACCCGACACTCTAATGAAAAACTGTTTTTT; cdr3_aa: CASSTRHSNEKLFF
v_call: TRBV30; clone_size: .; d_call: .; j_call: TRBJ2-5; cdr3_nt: TGTGCCTGGAGTGTGGGTTCCGGGAAGACCCAGTACTTC; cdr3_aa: CAWSVGSGKTQYF
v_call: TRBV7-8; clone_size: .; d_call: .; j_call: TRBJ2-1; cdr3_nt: TGTGCCAGCGGACCCCGACCGATTAGCTCCTACAATGAGCAGTTCTTC; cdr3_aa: CASGPRPISSYNEQFF
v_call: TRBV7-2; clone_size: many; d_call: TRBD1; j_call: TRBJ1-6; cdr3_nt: TGTGCCAGCAGCGATTCCGGGACAGGGTTTTATAATTCACCCCTCCACTTT; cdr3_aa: CASSDSGTGFYNSPLHF
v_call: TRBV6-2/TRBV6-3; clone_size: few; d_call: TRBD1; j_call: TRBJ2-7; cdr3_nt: TGTGCCAGCACTAACGGGGGGACAGGGGGCAAGCAGTACTTC; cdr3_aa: CASTNGGTGGKQYF
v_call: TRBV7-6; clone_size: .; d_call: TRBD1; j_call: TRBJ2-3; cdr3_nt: TGTGCCAGCAGGGGGACAGGGCCCTGGGCAGATACGCAGTATTTT; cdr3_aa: CASRGTGPWADTQYF
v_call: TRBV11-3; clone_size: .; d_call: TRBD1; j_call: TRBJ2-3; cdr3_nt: TGTGCCAGCAGCTTATCATGGGACAGAGACACAGATACGCAGTATTTT; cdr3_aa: CASSLSWDRDTDTQYF
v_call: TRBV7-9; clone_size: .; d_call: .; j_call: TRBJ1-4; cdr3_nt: TGTGCCAGCAGCTTAATCAGTAACGGTGTCACTAATGAAAAACTGTTTTTT; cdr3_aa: CASSLISNGVTNEKLFF
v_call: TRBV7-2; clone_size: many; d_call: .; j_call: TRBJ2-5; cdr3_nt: TGTGCCAGCAGCGCCAGCCCACTAGCCGCCCAAGAGACCCAGTACTTC; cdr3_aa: CASSASPLAAQETQYF
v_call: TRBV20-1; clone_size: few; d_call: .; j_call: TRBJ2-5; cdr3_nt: TGCAGTGCTAGAGCGGAAGGGGCAGGGGAGACCCAGTACTTC; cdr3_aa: CSARAEGAGETQYF
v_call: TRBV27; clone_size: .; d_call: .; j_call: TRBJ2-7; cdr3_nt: TGTGCCAGCAGTGTCAACAGGGATAGCTACGAGCAGTACTTC; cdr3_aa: CASSVNRDSYEQYF
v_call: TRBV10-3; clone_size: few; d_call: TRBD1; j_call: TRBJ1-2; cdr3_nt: TGTGCCATCAGTCCACAGGGGGCGGACGGCTACACCTTC; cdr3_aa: CAISPQGADGYTF
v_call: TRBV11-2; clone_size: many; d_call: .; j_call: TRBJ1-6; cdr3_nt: TGTGCCAGCAGCGAATACAGGGCCGGGTCACCCCTCCACTTT; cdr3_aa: CASSEYRAGSPLHF
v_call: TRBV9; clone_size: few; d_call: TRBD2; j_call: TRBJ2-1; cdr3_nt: TGTGCCAGCAGCCTTACCGGGACTAGCTCCTTCGATGAGCAGTTCTTC; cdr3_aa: CASSLTGTSSFDEQFF
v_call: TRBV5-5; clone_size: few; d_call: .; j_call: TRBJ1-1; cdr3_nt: TGTGCCAGCAGCTTGGAGACCATGAACACTGAAGCTTTCTTT; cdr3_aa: CASSLETMNTEAFF